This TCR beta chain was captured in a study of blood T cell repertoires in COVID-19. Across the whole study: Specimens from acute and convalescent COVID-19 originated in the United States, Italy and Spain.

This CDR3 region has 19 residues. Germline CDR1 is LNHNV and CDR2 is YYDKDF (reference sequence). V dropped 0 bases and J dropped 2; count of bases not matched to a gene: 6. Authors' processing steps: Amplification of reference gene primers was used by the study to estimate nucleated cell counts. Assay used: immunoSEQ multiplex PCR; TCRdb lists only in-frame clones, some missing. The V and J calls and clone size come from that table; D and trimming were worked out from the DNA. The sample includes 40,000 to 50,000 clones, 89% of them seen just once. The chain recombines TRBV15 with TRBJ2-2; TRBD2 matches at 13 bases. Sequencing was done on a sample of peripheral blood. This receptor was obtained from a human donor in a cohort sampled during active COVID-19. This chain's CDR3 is CATSRDQAGLAGNTGELFF. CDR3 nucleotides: TGTGCCACCAGCAGAGATCAAGCGGGACTAGCGGGAAACACCGGGGAGCTGTTTTTT.